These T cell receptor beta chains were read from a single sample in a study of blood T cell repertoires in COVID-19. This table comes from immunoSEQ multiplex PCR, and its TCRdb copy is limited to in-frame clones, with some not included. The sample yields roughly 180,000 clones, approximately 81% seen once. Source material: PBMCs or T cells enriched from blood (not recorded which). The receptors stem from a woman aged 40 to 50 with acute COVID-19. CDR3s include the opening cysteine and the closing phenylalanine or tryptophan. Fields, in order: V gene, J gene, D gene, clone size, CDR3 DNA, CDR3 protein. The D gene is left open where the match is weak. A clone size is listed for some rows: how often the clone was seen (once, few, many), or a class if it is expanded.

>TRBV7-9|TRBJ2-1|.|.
TGTGCCAGCAGCATATCCGGGACAGTGGGCGGGAGGACGGACAATGAGCAGTTCTTC
CASSISGTVGGRTDNEQFF
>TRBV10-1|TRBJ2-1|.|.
TGCGCCAGCAGCGCCGGGATAGAGTTCCACAATGAGCAGTTCTTC
CASSAGIEFHNEQFF
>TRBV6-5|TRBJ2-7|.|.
TGTGCCAGCAGCGTAGGACAGTCATACGAGCAGTACTTC
CASSVGQSYEQYF
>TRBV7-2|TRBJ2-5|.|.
TGTGCCAGCAGCTTGTGGGGGAGGCCCCAAGAGACCCAGTACTTC
CASSLWGRPQETQYF
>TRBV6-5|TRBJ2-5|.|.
TGTGCCAGCAGTTACTCGAAGCAGCGGCCACAAGAGACCCAGTACTTC
CASSYSKQRPQETQYF
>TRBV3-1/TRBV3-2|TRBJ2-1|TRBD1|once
TGTGCCAGCAGCCAGGTAGGGCAGAGGGGGCACAATGAGCAGTTCTTC
CASSQVGQRGHNEQFF
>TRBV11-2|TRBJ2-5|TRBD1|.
TGTGCCAGCAGCTCCGGGACAGGGGGCTGGGAGACCCAGTACTTC
CASSSGTGGWETQYF
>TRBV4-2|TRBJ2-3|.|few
TGTGCCAGCAGCCAAGGGTTAGCTGATACGCAGTATTTT
CASSQGLADTQYF
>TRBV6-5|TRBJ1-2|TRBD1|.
TGTGCCAGCAGACCGACAGGGGGCAATGGCTACACCTTC
CASRPTGGNGYTF
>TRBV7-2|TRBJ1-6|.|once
TGTGCCAGCAGCTTGGCCGGGTATTCACCCCTCCACTTT
CASSLAGYSPLHF
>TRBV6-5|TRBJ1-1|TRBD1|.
TGTGCCAGCAGTCGCGTCCGGGACAGCCCCGCTGAAGCTTTCTTT
CASSRVRDSPAEAFF
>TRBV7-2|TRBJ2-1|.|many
TGTGCCAGCAGCTCCGTCAGTGAGCAGTTCTTC
CASSSVSEQFF
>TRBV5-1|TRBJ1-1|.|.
TGCGCCAGCAGCTTGGAAGAGGGCACTGAAGCTTTCTTT
CASSLEEGTEAFF
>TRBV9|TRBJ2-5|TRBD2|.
TGTGCCAGCAGCCGGACAGCGGGAGACCAAGAGACCCAGTACTTC
CASSRTAGDQETQYF
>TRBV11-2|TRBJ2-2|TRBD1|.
TGTGCCAGCAGCTACGTGTCAGGGGGCGCATCCGGGGAGCTGTTTTTT
CASSYVSGGASGELFF
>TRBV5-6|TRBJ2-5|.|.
TGTGCCAGCAGCTTGGTAGTTAGCCAAGAGACCCAGTACTTC
CASSLVVSQETQYF
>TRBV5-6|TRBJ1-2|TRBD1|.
TGTGCCAGCAGCGCCGGGACAGGGCACTACACCTTC
CASSAGTGHYTF
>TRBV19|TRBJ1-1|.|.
TGTGCCAGTAGGACACAGGGTCTGAACACTGAAGCTTTCTTT
CASRTQGLNTEAFF
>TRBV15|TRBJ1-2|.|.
TGTGCCACCAGCAGAGACCCTACGACTAACTATGGCTACACCTTC
CATSRDPTTNYGYTF
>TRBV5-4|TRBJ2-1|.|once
TGTGCCAGCAGCTTAGGCCCGGGACTCCACCTAAATGAGCAGTTCTTC
CASSLGPGLHLNEQFF
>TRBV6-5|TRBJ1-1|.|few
TGTGCCAGCAGTATGGGCAGAGCAAACACTGAAGCTTTCTTT
CASSMGRANTEAFF
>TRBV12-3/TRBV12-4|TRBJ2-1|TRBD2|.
TGTGCCAGCAGCTTAGCGGGGCGGAATGAGCAGTTCTTC
CASSLAGRNEQFF
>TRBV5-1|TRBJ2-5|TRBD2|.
TGCGCCAGCAGCTCTAGCGGGAGTAGAGGAGAGACCCAGTACTTC
CASSSSGSRGETQYF
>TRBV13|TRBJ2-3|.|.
TGTGCCAGCAGCTTCGGCGGGAAGGGAACAGATACGCAGTATTTT
CASSFGGKGTDTQYF
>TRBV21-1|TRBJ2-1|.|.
TGTGCCAGCAGCAACTCTAAGGAACAGGGGAGGAATGAGCAGTTCTTC
CASSNSKEQGRNEQFF
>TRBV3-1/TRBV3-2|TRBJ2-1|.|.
TGTGCCAGCAGCCAAGAAAGAAAGTCCAAGGAAGCGTTAGTGTCCTACAATGAGCAGTTCTTC
CASSQERKSKEALVSYNEQFF
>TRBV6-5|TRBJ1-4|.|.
TGTGCCAGCAGTCGCGGGGGAGCGAATGAAAAACTGTTTTTT
CASSRGGANEKLFF
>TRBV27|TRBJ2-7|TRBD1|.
TGTGCCAGCAGTCTGACAGGGCGATACGAGCAGTACTTC
CASSLTGRYEQYF
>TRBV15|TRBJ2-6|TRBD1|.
TGTGCCACCAGCAGAGTAGGGGGCGCCTCAGGGGCCAACGTCCTGACTTTC
CATSRVGGASGANVLTF
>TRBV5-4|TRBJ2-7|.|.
TGTGCCAGCAGCTTGGACAGGCTCTACGAGCAGTACTTC
CASSLDRLYEQYF
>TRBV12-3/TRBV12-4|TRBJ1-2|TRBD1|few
TGTGCCAGCAGTAGACAGGGGGCGCGGGGCTACACCTTC
CASSRQGARGYTF
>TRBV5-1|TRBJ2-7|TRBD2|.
TGCGCCAGCAGCTGGGGACTAGCGGGAGCAGGCGAGCAGTACTTC
CASSWGLAGAGEQYF
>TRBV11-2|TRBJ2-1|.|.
TGTGCCAGCAGCCCCACTGCTAACTACAATGAGCAGTTCTTC
CASSPTANYNEQFF
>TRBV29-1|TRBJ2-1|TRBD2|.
TGCAGCGTTGAATTCTTCATCGGCGCTAGCGGGAGCCTTACGGATTCCTACAATGAGCAGTTCTTC
CSVEFFIGASGSLTDSYNEQFF
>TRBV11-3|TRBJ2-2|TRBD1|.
TGTGCCAGCAGCTTAGACAGGGGGACCGGGGAGCTGTTTTTT
CASSLDRGTGELFF
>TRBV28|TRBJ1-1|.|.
TGTGCCAGCAGTTTAATCCCTCTGAACACTGAAGCTTTCTTT
CASSLIPLNTEAFF
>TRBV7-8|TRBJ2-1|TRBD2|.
TGTGCCAGCAGCTTATTCCCCGGGACTAGCGGGTTTAAAGGGAATGAGCAGTTCTTC
CASSLFPGTSGFKGNEQFF
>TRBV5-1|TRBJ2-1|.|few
TGCGCCAGCAGCTCCCTAGTTTCGAATGAGCAGTTCTTC
CASSSLVSNEQFF
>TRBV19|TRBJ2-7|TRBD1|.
TGTGCCAGTAGTCCCCGACAGGGCCCGACCTACGAGCAGTACTTC
CASSPRQGPTYEQYF
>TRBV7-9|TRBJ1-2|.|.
TGTGCCAGCAGTCCCCCAGGGGAGGGTGGCTACACCTTC
CASSPPGEGGYTF
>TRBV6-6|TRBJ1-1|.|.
TGTGCCAGCAGTTACGTCGCCAGATCTGAAGCTTTCTTT
CASSYVARSEAFF
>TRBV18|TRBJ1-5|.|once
TGTGCCAGCTCACCCCAGTATAGCAATCAGCCCCAGCATTTT
CASSPQYSNQPQHF
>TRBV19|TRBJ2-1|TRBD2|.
TGTGCCAGTACCAGTAGCGGGAGTGGGTCCTACAATGAGCAGTTCTTC
CASTSSGSGSYNEQFF
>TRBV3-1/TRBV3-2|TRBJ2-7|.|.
TGTGCCAGCAGCCAAGCCCCCGGCGGGCGGATTTGGGACTTC
CASSQAPGGRIWDF
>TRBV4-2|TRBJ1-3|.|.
TGTGCCAGCAGCCAAGATCGGGGGTTCTCTGGAAACACCATATATTTT
CASSQDRGFSGNTIYF
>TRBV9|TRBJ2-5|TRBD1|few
TGTGCCAGCAGCGCCACGACAGGGACGGGGACCCAGTACTTC
CASSATTGTGTQYF
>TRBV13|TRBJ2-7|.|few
TGTGCCAGCAGCTCGACGGGCGGGGACGAGCAGTACTTC
CASSSTGGDEQYF
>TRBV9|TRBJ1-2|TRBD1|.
TGTGCCAGCAGCCCGGACAGGGCTCACTATGGCTACACCTTC
CASSPDRAHYGYTF
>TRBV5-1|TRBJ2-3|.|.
TGCGCCAGCAGCTTCAAAGATACGCAGTATTTT
CASSFKDTQYF
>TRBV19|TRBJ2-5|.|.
TGTGCCAGTAGTGTTCAGGGAAGAGGCTTCCAGAGGGAGACCCAGTACTTC
CASSVQGRGFQRETQYF
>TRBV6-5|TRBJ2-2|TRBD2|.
TGTGCCAGCAGATCCAATAGCGGGAGGGCCGGGGAGCTGTTTTTT
CASRSNSGRAGELFF
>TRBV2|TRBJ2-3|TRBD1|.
TGTGCCAGCAGGCTCCGGGACAGGGGCGGGGATACGCAGTATTTT
CASRLRDRGGDTQYF
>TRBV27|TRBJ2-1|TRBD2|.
TGTGCCAGCAGTCCCCTGACGGGAGGGTCCTACAATGAGCAGTTCTTC
CASSPLTGGSYNEQFF
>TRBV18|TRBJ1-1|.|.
TGTGCCAGCTCACCCGGAGGTAGGGACTCAGAAGCTTTCTTT
CASSPGGRDSEAFF